This TCR beta chain is drawn from a study of T cell changes during pregnancy in multiple sclerosis. The CDR3 has 17 amino acids. Germline-derived CDR1 and CDR2 are SGHRS and YFSETQ. J was trimmed by 4 bases and V by 2 bases; bases with no gene match: 10. The protocol was immunoSEQ multiplex PCR, while the TCRdb copy is restricted to in-frame clones and leaves out a portion. The table has 85,000 to 130,000 clones, around nine tenths seen once; the top ten hold 1.2%. Sequenced here: peripheral blood, sampled in the second trimester of pregnancy. The sequence was collected from a female donor with multiple sclerosis, enrolled in a pregnancy study. V usage is TRBV5-1 and J usage is TRBJ2-1; TRBD2 agrees at 9 bases. The CDR3 bases are TGCGCCAGCAGCTTCGCCGGTCTAGCGGGACCTTACAATGAGCAGTTCTTC. It encodes CASSFAGLAGPYNEQFF.